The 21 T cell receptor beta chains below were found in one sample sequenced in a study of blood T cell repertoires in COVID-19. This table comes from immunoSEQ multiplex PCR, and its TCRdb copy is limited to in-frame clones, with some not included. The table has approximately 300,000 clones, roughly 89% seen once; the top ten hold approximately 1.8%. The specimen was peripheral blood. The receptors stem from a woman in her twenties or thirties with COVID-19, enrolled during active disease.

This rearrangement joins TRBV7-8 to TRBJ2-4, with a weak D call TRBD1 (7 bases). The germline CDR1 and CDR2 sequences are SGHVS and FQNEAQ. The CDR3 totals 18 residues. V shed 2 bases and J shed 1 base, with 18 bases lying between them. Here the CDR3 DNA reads TGTGCCAGCAGCTTACGAAGCTTCAGGGGGGAGGCCAAAAACATTCAGTACTTC. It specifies CASSLRSFRGEAKNIQYF. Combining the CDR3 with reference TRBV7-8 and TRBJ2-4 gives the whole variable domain GAGVSQSPRYKVAKRGQDVALRCDPISGHVSLFWYQQALGQGPEFLTYFQNEAQLDKSGLPSDRFFAERPEGSVSTLKIQRTQQEDSAVYLCASSLRSFRGEAKNIQYFGAGTRLSVL.

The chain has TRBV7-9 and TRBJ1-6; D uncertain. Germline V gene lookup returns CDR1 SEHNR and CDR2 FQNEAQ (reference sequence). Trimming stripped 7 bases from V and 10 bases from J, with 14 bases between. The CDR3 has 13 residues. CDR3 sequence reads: CASTQERISPLHF. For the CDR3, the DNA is TGTGCCAGCACCCAGGAACGAATATCACCCCTCCACTTT.

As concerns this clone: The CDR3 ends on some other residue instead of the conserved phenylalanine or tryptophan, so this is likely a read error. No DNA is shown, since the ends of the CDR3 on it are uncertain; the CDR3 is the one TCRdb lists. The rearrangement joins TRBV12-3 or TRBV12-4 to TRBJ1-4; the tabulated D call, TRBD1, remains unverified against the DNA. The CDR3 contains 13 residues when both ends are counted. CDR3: CASSHTGQGRMII.

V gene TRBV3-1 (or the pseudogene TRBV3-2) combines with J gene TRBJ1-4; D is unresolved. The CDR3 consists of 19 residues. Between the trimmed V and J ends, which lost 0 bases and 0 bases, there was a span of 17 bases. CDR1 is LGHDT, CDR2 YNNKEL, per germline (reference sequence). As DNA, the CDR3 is TGTGCCAGCAGCCAAGATCCACCTGGACTTTGGGCAACTAATGAAAAACTGTTTTTT. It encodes CASSQDPPGLWATNEKLFF.

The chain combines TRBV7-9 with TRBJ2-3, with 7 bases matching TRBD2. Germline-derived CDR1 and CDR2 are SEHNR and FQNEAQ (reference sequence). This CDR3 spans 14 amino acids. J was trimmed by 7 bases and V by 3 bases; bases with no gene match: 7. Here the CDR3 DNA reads TGTGCCAGCAGCTTCGGACTAGACGGGAATACGCAGTATTTT. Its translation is CASSFGLDGNTQYF.

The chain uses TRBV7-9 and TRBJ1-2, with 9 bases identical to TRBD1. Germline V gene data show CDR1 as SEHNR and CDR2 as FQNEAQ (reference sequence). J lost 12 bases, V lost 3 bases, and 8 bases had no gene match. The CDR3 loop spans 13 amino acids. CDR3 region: CASSLVGTGQHTF. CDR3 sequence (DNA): TGTGCCAGCAGCTTGGTTGGGACAGGGCAGCACACCTTC.

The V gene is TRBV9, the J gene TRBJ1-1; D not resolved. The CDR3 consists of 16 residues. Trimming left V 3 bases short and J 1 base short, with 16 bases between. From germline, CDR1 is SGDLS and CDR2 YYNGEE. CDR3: CASSDSPVETNTEAFF. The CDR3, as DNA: TGTGCCAGCAGCGACTCCCCCGTGGAGACGAACACTGAAGCTTTCTTT.

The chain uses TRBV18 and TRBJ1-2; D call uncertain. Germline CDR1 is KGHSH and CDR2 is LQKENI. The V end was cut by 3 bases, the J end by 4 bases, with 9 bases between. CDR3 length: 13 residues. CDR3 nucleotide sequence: TGTGCCAGCTCACCGGAGACCAGCTATGGCTACACCTTC. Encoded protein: CASSPETSYGYTF. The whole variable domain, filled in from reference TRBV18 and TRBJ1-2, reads NAGVMQNPRHLVRRRGQEARLRCSPMKGHSHVYWYRQLPEEGLKFMVYLQKENIIDESGMPKERFSAEFPKEGPSILRIQQVVRGDSAAYFCASSPETSYGYTFGSGTRLTVV.

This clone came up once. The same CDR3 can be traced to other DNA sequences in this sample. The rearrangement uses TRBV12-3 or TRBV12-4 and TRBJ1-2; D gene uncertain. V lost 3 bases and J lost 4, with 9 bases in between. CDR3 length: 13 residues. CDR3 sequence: CASSFPGLYGYTF. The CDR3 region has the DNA TGTGCCAGCAGTTTTCCAGGCCTCTATGGCTACACCTTC.

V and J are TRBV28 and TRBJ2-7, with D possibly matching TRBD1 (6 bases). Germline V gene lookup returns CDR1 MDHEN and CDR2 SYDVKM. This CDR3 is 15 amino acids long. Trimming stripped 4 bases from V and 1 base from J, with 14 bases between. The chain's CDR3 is CASSSQGTGSYEQYV. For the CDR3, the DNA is TGTGCCAGCAGTTCTCAGGGGACGGGATCCTACGAGCAGTACGTC.

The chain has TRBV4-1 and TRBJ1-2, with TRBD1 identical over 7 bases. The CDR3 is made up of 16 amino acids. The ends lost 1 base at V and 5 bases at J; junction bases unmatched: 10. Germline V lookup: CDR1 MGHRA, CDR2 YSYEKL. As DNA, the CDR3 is TGCGCCAGCAGCCAAGGGACTTCAGGGGGTCGGTATGGCTACACCTTC. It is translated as CASSQGTSGGRYGYTF.

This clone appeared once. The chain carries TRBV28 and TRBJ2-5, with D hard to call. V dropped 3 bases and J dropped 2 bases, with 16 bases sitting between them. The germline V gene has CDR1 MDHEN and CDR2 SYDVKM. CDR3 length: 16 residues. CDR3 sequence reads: CASSFMPLNRQETQYF. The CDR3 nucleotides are TGTGCCAGCAGTTTTATGCCCCTAAACAGACAAGAGACCCAGTACTTC.

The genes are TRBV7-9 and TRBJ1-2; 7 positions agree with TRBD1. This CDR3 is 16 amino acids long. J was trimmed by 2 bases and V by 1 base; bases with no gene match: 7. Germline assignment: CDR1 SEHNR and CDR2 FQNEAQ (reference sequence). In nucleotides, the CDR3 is TGTGCCAGCAGCTTAGTCACAGGGGCCTTAAACTATGGCTACACCTTC. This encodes CASSLVTGALNYGYTF.

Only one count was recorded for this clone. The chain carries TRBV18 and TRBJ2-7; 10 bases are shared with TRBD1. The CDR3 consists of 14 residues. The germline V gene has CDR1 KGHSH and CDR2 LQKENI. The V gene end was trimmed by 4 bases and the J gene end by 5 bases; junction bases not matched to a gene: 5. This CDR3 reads CASSLGQGNNEQYF. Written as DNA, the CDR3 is TGTGCCAGCTCACTGGGACAGGGGAACAACGAGCAGTACTTC.

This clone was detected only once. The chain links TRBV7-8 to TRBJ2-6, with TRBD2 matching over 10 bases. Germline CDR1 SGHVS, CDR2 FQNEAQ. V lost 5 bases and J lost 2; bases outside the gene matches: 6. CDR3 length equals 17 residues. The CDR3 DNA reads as TGTGCCAGCAGCCTTAGCGGGGGGCTCCCTGGGGCCAACGTCCTGACTTTC. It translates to CASSLSGGLPGANVLTF.

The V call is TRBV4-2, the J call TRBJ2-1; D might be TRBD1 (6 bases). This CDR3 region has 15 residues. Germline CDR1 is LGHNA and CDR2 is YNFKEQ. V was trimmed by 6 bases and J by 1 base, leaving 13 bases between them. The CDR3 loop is CASRQGLDSYNEQFF. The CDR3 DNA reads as TGTGCCAGCAGACAGGGCTTGGATTCCTACAATGAGCAGTTCTTC.

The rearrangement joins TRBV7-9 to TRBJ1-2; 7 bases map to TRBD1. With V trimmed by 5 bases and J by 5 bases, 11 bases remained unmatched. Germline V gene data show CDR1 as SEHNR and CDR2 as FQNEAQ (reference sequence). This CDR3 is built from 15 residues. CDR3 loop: CASSMWDSPGYGYTF. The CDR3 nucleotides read TGTGCCAGCAGCATGTGGGACAGCCCCGGATATGGCTACACCTTC.

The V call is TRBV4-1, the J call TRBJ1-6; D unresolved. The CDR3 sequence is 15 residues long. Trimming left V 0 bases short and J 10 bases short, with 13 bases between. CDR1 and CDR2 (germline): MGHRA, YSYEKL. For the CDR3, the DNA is TGCGCCAGCAGCCAAGATAGGCATATGGGCTCACCCCTCCACTTT. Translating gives CASSQDRHMGSPLHF.

CDR3 DNA: TGTGCCAGTATTAGAGGCCACTATGGCTACACCTTC. Amino acid sequence: CASIRGHYGYTF. The chain combines TRBV19 with TRBJ1-2; D remains unclear. Germline V gene sequence: CDR1 LNHDA, CDR2 SQIVND (reference sequence). Trimming removed 7 bases at V and 3 bases at J, with 9 bases between. The CDR3 sequence is 12 residues long.

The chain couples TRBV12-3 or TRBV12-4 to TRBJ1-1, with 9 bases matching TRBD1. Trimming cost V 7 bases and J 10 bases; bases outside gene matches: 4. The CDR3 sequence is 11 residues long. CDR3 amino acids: CASTRQGGAFF. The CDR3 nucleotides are TGTGCCAGCACCCGACAGGGGGGAGCTTTCTTT.

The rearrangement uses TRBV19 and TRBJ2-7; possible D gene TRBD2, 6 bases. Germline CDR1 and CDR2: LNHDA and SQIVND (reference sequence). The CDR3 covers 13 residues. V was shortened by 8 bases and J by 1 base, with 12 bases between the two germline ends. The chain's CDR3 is CASGRDGSYEQYF. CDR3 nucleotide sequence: TGTGCCAGTGGGCGGGACGGTTCCTACGAGCAGTACTTC.